The rows below give T cell receptor beta chains drawn from one sample of a study of blood T cell repertoires in COVID-19. Using immunoSEQ multiplex PCR, the repertoire was profiled, and TCRdb retains in-frame clones only, with some absent. The table has about 350,000 clones, 89% seen once. The specimen was peripheral blood. Every receptor here comes from an older woman with COVID-19, enrolled during active disease. The CDR3 runs from the conserved cysteine through the conserved F or W. D genes are given only for firm matches. For some rows the clone size is stated as once, few or many, or as a class when expanded; others skip it.

TRBV20-1	.	11	.	TRBJ1-1	TGCAGTGCTAGAGTCGGGGCTGAAGCTTTCTTT	CSARVGAEAFF
TRBV9	TRBD1	16	.	TRBJ1-4	TGTGCCAGCAGCGAGGGGACAGGGGTAATACGAGAAAAACTGTTTTTT	CASSEGTGVIREKLFF
TRBV4-1	.	17	.	TRBJ2-3	TGCGCCAGCAGCTCCCAGCGGGGGGACAGGGGCGCAGATACGCAGTATTTT	CASSSQRGDRGADTQYF
TRBV2	TRBD1	14	few	TRBJ1-3	TGTGCCAGCGCAGGGACAGGCTCTGGAAACACCATATATTTT	CASAGTGSGNTIYF
TRBV5-6	.	13	.	TRBJ2-7	TGTGCCAGCAGCTTGTATCCCCCCTACGAGCAGTACTTC	CASSLYPPYEQYF
TRBV7-2	.	13	.	TRBJ1-1	TGTGCCAGCAGCTTACGCAGGAACACTGAAGCTTTCTTT	CASSLRRNTEAFF
TRBV9	.	15	.	TRBJ2-7	TGTGCCAGCAGCCCCCAGCCTTCTAGCTCCTACGAGCAGTACTTC	CASSPQPSSSYEQYF
TRBV21-1	.	14	.	TRBJ1-1	TGTGCCAGCGTCAGGCCAGGGGTCCCCACTGAAGCTTTCTTT	CASVRPGVPTEAFF
TRBV6-2/TRBV6-3	TRBD1	15	.	TRBJ1-5	TGTGCCAGCAGTTACACTCAGGGGGCTAGCCAGCCCCAGCATTTT	CASSYTQGASQPQHF
TRBV14	.	12	.	TRBJ1-3	TGTGCCAGCAGCCAAGATAGGCGGACCATATATTTT	CASSQDRRTIYF
TRBV27	TRBD2	13	once	TRBJ2-7	TGTGCCAGCCGGGGAGGGGATTCCTACGAGCAGTACTTC	CASRGGDSYEQYF
TRBV5-1	TRBD2	18	once	TRBJ2-3	TGCGCCAGCAGCAGAACTAGCGGGGGGGCCCCTGCCACAGATACGCAGTATTTT	CASSRTSGGAPATDTQYF
TRBV27	.	13	.	TRBJ1-2	TGTGCCAGCAGTTTATCCCCAAGGACAGACTACACCTTC	CASSLSPRTDYTF
TRBV5-1	.	13	.	TRBJ1-4	TGCGCCAGCAGCTCACAGGGTAATGAAAAACTGTTTTTT	CASSSQGNEKLFF
TRBV18	.	13	.	TRBJ1-1	TGTGCCAGCTCACCCTTCGGGGGTGCTGAAGCTTTCTTT	CASSPFGGAEAFF
TRBV9	.	15	.	TRBJ2-1	TGTGCCAGCAGCGTAGAATCGAGCTCCTACAATGAGCAGTTCTTC	CASSVESSSYNEQFF
TRBV2	.	12	.	TRBJ1-2	TGTGCCAGCCGCCCTAGGACAATTGGCTACACCTTC	CASRPRTIGYTF
TRBV9	.	13	few	TRBJ2-5	TGTGCCAGCAGCGAGGACACAGGGGAGACCCAGTACTTC	CASSEDTGETQYF
TRBV9	.	13	.	TRBJ2-3	TGTGCCAGCAGCCCGGGGGGCACAGATACGCAGTATTTT	CASSPGGTDTQYF
TRBV25-1	TRBD1	14	.	TRBJ2-1	TGTGCCAGCAGTGAAAGCGACAGGGGCAATGAGCAGTTCTTC	CASSESDRGNEQFF